This TCR beta chain was captured by sequencing in a study of blood T cell repertoires in COVID-19. Clones were sequenced by immunoSEQ multiplex PCR, and TCRdb holds only the in-frame ones, with some missing. In the table there are tens of thousands of clones, approximately 88% of which are singletons. Germline CDR1 reads SGHTA; CDR2 reads FQGNSA. Trimming shortened V by 0 bases and J by 5 bases, and 6 bases separated the two germline ends. This CDR3 has 13 amino acids. This chain connects TRBV7-2 to TRBJ2-3; D is uncertain. The receptor was isolated from a woman aged 60-75 years with COVID-19, enrolled during active disease. The specimen was peripheral blood. The CDR3 loop reads CASSLAPGDTQYF. CDR3 nucleotide sequence: TGTGCCAGCAGCTTAGCGCCGGGAGATACGCAGTATTTT.